The clone carrying this TCR beta chain was picked up many times. Its antigen is currently unknown. Using RNA transcripts as the source, TCR beta CDR3 regions were amplified. Primed by the HTBI set, a first-round RT-PCR was run on the TCR CDR3. TCRdb called the multiplex PCR reads again in MiXCR, with one record for every CDR3 protein. This table holds about 360,000 distinct CDR3 sequences, about a sixth found once. Germline-derived CDR1 and CDR2 are GTSNPN and SVGIG (reference sequence). Trimming pared 6 bases from V and 3 bases from J, leaving 15 bases between. The CDR3 loop spans 13 amino acids. The sample, blood from the first hyperthyroidism diagnosis, precedes any ophthalmopathy symptoms. These data belong to a study of T cells in Graves' hyperthyroidism and ophthalmopathy. Overall study results and limits: Most thyroid clonotypes expanded above 0.001 were also detected in blood.

The TCR comes from a woman younger than 35 with Graves' hyperthyroidism that later progressed to Graves' ophthalmopathy. This chain joins TRBV30 and TRBJ2-7; D may be TRBD1 (6 bases). The sequenced material came from blood. The CDR3 sequence: CACPGAGLYEQYF. The CDR3 DNA reads TGTGCCTGTCCAGGGGCGGGTCTCTACGAGCAGTACTTC.